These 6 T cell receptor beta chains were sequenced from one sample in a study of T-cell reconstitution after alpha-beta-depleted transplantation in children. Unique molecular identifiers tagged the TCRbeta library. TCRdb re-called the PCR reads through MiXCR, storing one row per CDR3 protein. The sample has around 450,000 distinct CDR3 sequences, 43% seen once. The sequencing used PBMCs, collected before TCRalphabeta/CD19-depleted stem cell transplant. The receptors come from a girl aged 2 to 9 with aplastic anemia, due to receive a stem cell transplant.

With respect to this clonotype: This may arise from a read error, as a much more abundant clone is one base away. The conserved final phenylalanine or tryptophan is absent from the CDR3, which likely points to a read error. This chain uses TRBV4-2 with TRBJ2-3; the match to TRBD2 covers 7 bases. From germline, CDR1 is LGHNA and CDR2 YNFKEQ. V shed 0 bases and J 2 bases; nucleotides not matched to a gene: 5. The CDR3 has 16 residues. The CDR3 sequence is CASSQDGTKFTDTQYS. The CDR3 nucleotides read TGTGCCAGCAGCCAAGATGGGACTAAATTCACAGATACGCAGTATTCT.

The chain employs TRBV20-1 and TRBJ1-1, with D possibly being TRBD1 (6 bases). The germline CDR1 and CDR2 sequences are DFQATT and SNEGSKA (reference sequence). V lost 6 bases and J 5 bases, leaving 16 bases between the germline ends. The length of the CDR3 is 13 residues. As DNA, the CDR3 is TGCAGTGCCAAGACAGGTGGGAGGACTGAAGCTTTCTTT. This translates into CSAKTGGRTEAFF.

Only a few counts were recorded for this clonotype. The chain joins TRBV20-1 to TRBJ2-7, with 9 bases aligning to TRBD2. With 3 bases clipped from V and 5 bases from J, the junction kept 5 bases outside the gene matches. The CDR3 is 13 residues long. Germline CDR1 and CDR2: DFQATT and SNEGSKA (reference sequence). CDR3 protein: CSARLAGVNEQYF. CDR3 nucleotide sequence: TGCAGTGCTAGGTTAGCGGGAGTCAACGAGCAGTACTTC.

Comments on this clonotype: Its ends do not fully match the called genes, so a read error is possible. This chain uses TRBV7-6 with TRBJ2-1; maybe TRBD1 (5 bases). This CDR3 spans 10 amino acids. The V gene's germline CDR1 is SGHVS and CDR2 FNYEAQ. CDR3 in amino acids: CASGSRERVF. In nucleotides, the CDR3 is TGTGCCAGCGGATCCAGGGAACGGGTCTTC. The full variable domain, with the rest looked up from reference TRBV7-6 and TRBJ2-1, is GAGVSQSPRYKVTKRGQDVALRCDPISGHVSLYWYRQALGQGPEFLTYFNYEAQQDKSGLPNDRFSAERPEGSISTLTIQRTEQRDSAMYRCASGSRERVFGPGTRLTVL.

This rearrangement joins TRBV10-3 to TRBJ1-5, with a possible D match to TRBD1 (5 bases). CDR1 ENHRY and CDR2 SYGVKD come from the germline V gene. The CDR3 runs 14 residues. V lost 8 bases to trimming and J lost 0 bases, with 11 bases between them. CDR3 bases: TGTGCCATCGCCGGGGCGGATAGCAATCAGCCCCAGCATTTT. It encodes CAIAGADSNQPQHF.

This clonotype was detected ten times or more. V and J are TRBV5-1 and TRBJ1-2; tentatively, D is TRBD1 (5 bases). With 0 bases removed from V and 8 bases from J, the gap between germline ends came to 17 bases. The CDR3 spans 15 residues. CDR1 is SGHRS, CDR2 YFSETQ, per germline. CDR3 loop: CASSLALGEKGGYTF. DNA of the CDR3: TGCGCCAGCAGCTTGGCCCTGGGGGAAAAGGGGGGCTACACCTTC. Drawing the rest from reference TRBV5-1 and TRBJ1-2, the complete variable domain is KAGVTQTPRYLIKTRGQQVTLSCSPISGHRSVSWYQQTPGQGLQFLFEYFSETQRNKGNFPGRFSGRQFSNSRSEMNVSTLELGDSALYLCASSLALGEKGGYTFGSGTRLTVV.